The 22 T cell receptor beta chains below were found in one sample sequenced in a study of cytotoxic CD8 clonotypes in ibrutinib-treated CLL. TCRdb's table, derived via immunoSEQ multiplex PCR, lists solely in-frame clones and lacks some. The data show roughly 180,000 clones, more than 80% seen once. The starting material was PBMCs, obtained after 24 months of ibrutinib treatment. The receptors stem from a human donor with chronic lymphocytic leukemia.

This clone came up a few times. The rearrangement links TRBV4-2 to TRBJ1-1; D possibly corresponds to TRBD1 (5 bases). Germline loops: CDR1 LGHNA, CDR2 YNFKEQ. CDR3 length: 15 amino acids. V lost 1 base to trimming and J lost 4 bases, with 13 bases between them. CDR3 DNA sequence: TGTGCCAGCAGCCAAGTCCGGGGGTTGGGCACTGAAGCTTTCTTT. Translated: CASSQVRGLGTEAFF.

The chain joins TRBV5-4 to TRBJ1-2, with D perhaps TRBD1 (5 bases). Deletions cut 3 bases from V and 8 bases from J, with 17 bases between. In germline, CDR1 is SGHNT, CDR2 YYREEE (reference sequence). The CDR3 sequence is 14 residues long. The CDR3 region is CASSSDQGLGGYTF. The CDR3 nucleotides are TGTGCCAGCAGCTCGGATCAGGGTTTGGGCGGCTACACCTTC.

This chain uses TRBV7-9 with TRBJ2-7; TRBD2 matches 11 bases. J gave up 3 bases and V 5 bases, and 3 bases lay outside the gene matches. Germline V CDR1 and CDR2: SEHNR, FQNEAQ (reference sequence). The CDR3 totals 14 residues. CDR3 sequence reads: CASSASGRIYEQYF. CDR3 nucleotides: TGTGCCAGCAGCGCTAGCGGGAGGATCTACGAGCAGTACTTC. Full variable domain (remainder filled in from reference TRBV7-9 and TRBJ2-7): DTGVSQNPRHKITKRGQNVTFRCDPISEHNRLYWYRQTLGQGPEFLTYFQNEAQLEKSRLLSDRFSAERPKGSFSTLEIQRTEQGDSAMYLCASSASGRIYEQYFGPGTRLTVT.

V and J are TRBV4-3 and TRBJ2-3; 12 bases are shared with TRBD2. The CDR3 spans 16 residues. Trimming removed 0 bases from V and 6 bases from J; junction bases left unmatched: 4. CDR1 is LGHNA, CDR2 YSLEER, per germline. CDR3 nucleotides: TGCGCCAGCAGCCAAGACTTTCTAGCGGGAGGGGATACGCAGTATTTT. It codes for CASSQDFLAGGDTQYF.

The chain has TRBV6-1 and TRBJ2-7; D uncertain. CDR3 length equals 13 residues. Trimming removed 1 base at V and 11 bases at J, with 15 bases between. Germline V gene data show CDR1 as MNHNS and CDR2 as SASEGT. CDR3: CASSEGLRVGEYF. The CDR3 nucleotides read TGTGCCAGCAGTGAAGGCCTCCGGGTAGGAGAGTACTTC.

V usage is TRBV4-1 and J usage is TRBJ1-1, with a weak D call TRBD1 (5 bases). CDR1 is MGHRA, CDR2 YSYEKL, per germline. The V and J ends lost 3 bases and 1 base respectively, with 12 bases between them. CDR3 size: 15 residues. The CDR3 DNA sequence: TGCGCCAGCAGCCACAATACGGGGGGGAACACTGAAGCTTTCTTT. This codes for CASSHNTGGNTEAFF.

CDR3 loop: CASSVRDGYNEQFF. The CDR3 nucleotides read TGTGCCAGTAGTGTCCGGGACGGTTACAATGAGCAGTTCTTC. This chain uses TRBV19 with TRBJ2-1; tentatively, D is TRBD1 or TRBD2 (5 bases each). The CDR3 runs to 14 residues. Trimming pared 5 bases from V and 4 bases from J, leaving 12 bases between. Germline-derived CDR1 and CDR2 are LNHDA and SQIVND (reference sequence).

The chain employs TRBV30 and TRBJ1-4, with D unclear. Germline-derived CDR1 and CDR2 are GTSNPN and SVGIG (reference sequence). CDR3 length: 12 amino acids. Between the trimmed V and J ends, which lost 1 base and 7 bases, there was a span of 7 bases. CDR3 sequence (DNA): TGTGCCTGGAGTGAAGGGAGTGAAAAACTGTTTTTT. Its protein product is CAWSEGSEKLFF.

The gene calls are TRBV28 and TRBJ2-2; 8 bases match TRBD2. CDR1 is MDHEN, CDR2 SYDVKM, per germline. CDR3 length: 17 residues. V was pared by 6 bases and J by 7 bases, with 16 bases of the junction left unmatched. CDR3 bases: TGTGCCAGCAGCCCCGGACAGATTAGCGGGATAGGCGGGGAGCTGTTTTTT. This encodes CASSPGQISGIGGELFF.

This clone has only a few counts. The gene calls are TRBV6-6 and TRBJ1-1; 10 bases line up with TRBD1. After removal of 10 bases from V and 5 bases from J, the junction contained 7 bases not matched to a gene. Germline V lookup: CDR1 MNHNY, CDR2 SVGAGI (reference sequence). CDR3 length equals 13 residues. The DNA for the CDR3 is TGTGCCACTCGCCGGGGACAGGGGACTGAAGCTTTCTTT. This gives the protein CATRRGQGTEAFF.

The CDR3: CASSQERNRLGKNIQYF. The CDR3 nucleotides read TGTGCCAGCAGCCAAGAGCGCAACCGGTTAGGCAAAAACATTCAGTACTTC. The chain employs TRBV14 and TRBJ2-4; D is unclear. The V end lost 0 bases, the J end lost 3 bases, and 15 bases lay between the germline ends. Looked up from germline, CDR1 is SGHDN and CDR2 is FVKESK. The CDR3 loop spans 17 amino acids.

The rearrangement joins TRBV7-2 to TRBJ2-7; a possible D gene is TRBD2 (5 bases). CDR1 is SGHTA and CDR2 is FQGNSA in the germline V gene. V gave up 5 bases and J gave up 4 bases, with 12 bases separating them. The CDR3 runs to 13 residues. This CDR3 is CASSGQGGYEQYF. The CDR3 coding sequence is TGTGCCAGCAGCGGTCAAGGCGGGTACGAGCAGTACTTC.

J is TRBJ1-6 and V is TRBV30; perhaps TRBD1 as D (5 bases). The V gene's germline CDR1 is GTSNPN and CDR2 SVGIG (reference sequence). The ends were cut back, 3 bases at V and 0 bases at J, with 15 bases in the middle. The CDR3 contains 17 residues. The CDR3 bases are TGTGCCTGGAGGGGGGGAGCGGTTAGCTCCTATAATTCACCCCTCCACTTT. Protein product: CAWRGGAVSSYNSPLHF.

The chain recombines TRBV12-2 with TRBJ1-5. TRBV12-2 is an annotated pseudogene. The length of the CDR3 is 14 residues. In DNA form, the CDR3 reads TGTGCAAGTCGCTCAATCTCGGGGTCGCAGCCCCAGCATTTT. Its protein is CASRSISGSQPQHF.

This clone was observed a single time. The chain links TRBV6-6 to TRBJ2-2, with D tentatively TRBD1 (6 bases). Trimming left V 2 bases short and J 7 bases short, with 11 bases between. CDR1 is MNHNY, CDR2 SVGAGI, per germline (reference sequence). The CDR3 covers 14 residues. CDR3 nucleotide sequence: TGTGCCAGCAGTTACGAGGGGGTGGGCGGGGAGCTGTTTTTT. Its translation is CASSYEGVGGELFF.

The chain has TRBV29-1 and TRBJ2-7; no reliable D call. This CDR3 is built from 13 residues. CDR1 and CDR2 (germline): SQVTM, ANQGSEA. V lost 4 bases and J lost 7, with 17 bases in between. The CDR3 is CSVVAWSKGEQYF. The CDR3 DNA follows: TGCAGCGTTGTTGCTTGGTCCAAGGGTGAGCAGTACTTC.

The CDR3 loop reads CASSRTDRGYGYTF. CDR3 nucleotide sequence: TGTGCCAGCAGCCGAACCGACAGGGGCTATGGCTACACCTTC. V and J are TRBV5-4 and TRBJ1-2; 8 bases agree with TRBD1. The CDR3 covers 14 residues. Trimming took 4 bases from V and 4 from J; bases not matched to a gene: 6. Germline V gives CDR1 SGHNT, CDR2 YYREEE (reference sequence).

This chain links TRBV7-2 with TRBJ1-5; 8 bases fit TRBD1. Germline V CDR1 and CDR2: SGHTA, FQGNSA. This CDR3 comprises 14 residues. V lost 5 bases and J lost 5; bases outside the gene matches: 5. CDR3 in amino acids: CASSGQGLYQPQHF. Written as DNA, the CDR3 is TGTGCCAGCAGCGGACAGGGCCTATATCAGCCCCAGCATTTT.

The CDR3 coding sequence is TGTGCCAGCAAAGAGTACGAGCAGTACTTC. This gives the protein CASKEYEQYF. The chain joins TRBV6-5 to TRBJ2-7; D gene uncertain. Trimming took off 7 bases at V and 4 bases at J, with 5 bases between the two ends. Germline CDR1 reads MNHEY; CDR2 reads SVGAGI. The CDR3 runs to 10 residues.

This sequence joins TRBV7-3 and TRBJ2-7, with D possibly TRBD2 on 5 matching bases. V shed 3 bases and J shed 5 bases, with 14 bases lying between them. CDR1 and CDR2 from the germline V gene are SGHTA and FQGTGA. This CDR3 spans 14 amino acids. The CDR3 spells CASSLVPSPNEQYF. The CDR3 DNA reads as TGTGCCAGCAGCTTGGTTCCTAGCCCTAACGAGCAGTACTTC. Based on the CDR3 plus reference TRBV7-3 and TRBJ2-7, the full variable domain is GAGVSQTPSNKVTEKGKYVELRCDPISGHTALYWYRQSLGQGPEFLIYFQGTGAADDSGLPNDRFFAVRPEGSVSTLKIQRTERGDSAVYLCASSLVPSPNEQYFGPGTRLTVT.

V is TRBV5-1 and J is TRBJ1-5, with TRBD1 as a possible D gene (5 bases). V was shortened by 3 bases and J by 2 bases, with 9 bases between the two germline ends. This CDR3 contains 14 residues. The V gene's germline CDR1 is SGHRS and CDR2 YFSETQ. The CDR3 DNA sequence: TGCGCCAGCAGCTCGGGGGGAGGCAATCAGCCCCAGCATTTT. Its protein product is CASSSGGGNQPQHF. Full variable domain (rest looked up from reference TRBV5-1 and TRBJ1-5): KAGVTQTPRYLIKTRGQQVTLSCSPISGHRSVSWYQQTPGQGLQFLFEYFSETQRNKGNFPGRFSGRQFSNSRSEMNVSTLELGDSALYLCASSSGGGNQPQHFGDGTRLSIL.

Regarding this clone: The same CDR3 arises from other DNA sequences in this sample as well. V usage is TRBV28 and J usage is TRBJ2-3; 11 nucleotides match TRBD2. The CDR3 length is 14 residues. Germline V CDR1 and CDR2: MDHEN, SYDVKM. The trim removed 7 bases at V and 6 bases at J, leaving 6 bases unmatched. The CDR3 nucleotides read TGTGCCAGCACCCTAGCGGGGGGTTGGGATACGCAGTATTTT. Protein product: CASTLAGGWDTQYF.